This T cell receptor (beta chain) is drawn from a study of Tregs in tolerant kidney transplant recipients. Study findings and constraints: For some patients, primers changed over time, blocking nucleotide-level comparison. Few patients were studied, so findings need validation in larger groups.

Concerning this clone: The antigen is not known.

The data were produced by immunoSEQ multiplex PCR, yet TCRdb's version contains in-frame clones alone and is incomplete. This sample's table has around 48,000 clones. The material was CD4+ T cells from blood, obtained before the transplant. This receptor was taken from a human donor who received a combined kidney and bone marrow transplant.

CDR3 DNA (partial): TGTGCCTGGAGTAAGTGGGCCAAGAAGAACTATGGC. This translates into CAWSKWAKKNYG. The whole CDR3 sequence is CAWSKWAKKNYGYTF. The chain employs TRBV30 and TRBJ1-2; D is uncertain. The CDR3 end is not reached by the read, which stops 3 residues before it; the germline J gene fills it in. This CDR3 region has 15 residues. The germline V gene has CDR1 GTSNPN and CDR2 SVGIG (reference sequence). Trimming cost V 2 bases and J 2 bases, with 15 bases left between them.